One and the same sample provided the 10 T cell receptor beta chains below, sequenced in a study of cytomegalovirus exposure and HLA in healthy donors. The primer mix had 60 Vbeta and 13 Jbeta primers. The table came from immunoSEQ multiplex PCR; TCRdb's copy has only in-frame clones and leaves some out. Here the sample spans about 140,000 clones, roughly 80% being singletons. Sequencing input: PBMCs. The receptors stem from a female donor in good health and CMV-seronegative.

The chain has TRBV2 and TRBJ2-1; 7 nucleotides line up with TRBD1. CDR1 and CDR2 from the germline V gene are SNHLY and FYNNEI. V shed 6 bases, J shed 5 bases, and the junction held 4 bases outside the gene matches. This CDR3 contains 13 residues. CDR3 region: CASRWQGDNEQFF. DNA of the CDR3: TGTGCCAGCAGATGGCAGGGGGACAATGAGCAGTTCTTC.

The chain carries TRBV11-2 and TRBJ2-1, with 13 bases that match TRBD2. The CDR3 is 15 amino acids. V was clipped by 4 bases and J by 6 bases; unmatched bases: 3. Looked up from germline, CDR1 is SGHAT and CDR2 is FQNNGV. This CDR3 is CASSSGLAGANEQFF. In nucleotides, the CDR3 is TGTGCCAGCAGCTCCGGACTAGCGGGAGCCAATGAGCAGTTCTTC.

The chain couples TRBV27 to TRBJ2-5; 8 bases are a match to TRBD2. The J call is uncertain, as TRBJ2-7 better fits the DNA end. CDR1 is MNHEY, CDR2 SMNVEV, per germline (reference sequence). The CDR3 covers 14 residues. The CDR3 DNA is TGTGCCAGCGCTTGGGCAGCGGGGGACTACGAGCAGTACTTC. Amino acid sequence: CASAWAAGDYEQYF.

This clone was observed a single time. This rearrangement joins TRBV2 to TRBJ2-7; tentatively, D is TRBD1 (6 bases). The CDR3 is 14 amino acids. Germline CDR1 and CDR2: SNHLY and FYNNEI. Trimming cost V 6 bases and J 6 bases, with 18 bases left between them. The CDR3 nucleotides are TGTGCCAGCAGGCGACAGCCCACAGGGTTCGAGCAGTACTTC. Amino acids: CASRRQPTGFEQYF.

Of note for this clone: Germline is not matched at one junction end, which may reflect a read error. The V call is TRBV9, the J call TRBJ2-3, with a weak D call TRBD1 (6 bases). This CDR3 region has 14 residues. Germline V gene data show CDR1 as SGDLS and CDR2 as YYNGEE. The CDR3 coding sequence is TGTGCCAGCAGCGCCCGAACAGGGAGTAGGTACCCTCTATTT. The encoded protein is CASSARTGSRYPLF.

This clone was counted a single time. The chain carries TRBV11-3 and TRBJ2-7; 8 nucleotides match TRBD1. The CDR3 totals 16 residues. The ends lost 5 bases at V and 0 bases at J; junction bases unmatched: 9. The germline V gene encodes CDR1 SGHNT and CDR2 YENEEA. The CDR3 coding sequence is TGTGCCAGCAGCGTCCTCCGGGACAGGTTCTCCTACGAGCAGTACTTC. Its translation: CASSVLRDRFSYEQYF.

This sequence joins TRBV2 and TRBJ2-5; TRBD2 is a possible D gene (5 bases). V gave up 1 base and J gave up 5 bases, with 14 bases separating them. Looked up from germline, CDR1 is SNHLY and CDR2 is FYNNEI. The CDR3 is made up of 15 amino acids. The CDR3 protein is CASSEEGGAPETQYF. The DNA of the CDR3 is TGTGCCAGCAGTGAAGAAGGAGGAGCACCGGAGACCCAGTACTTC.

The chain is built from TRBV28 and TRBJ1-3, with 9 bases matching TRBD1. Germline loops: CDR1 MDHEN, CDR2 SYDVKM. V shed 5 bases and J 5 bases; nucleotides not matched to a gene: 4. CDR3 length: 14 amino acids. The chain's CDR3 is CASSPGTGRNTIYF. CDR3 DNA: TGTGCCAGCAGTCCCGGGACAGGGAGAAACACCATATATTTT.

The V and J genes are TRBV28 and TRBJ2-1, with TRBD2 identical over 10 bases. The CDR3 contains 15 residues. Trimming at V came to 3 bases and at J to 8 bases, leaving 7 bases not matched to a gene. From germline, CDR1 is MDHEN and CDR2 SYDVKM. The CDR3 is CASSLILAGEYEQFF. DNA for the CDR3: TGTGCCAGCAGTTTGATCCTAGCGGGAGAATATGAGCAGTTCTTC.

The chain combines TRBV18 with TRBJ1-2; perhaps TRBD1 as D (5 bases). The V gene's germline CDR1 is KGHSH and CDR2 LQKENI. Trimming took 3 bases from V and 3 from J, leaving 8 bases between them. The CDR3 is 13 residues long. CDR3 sequence: CASSPPRDYGYTF. CDR3 nucleotide sequence: TGTGCCAGCTCACCCCCCAGGGACTATGGCTACACCTTC.